The present T cell receptor (beta chain) was sequenced within a study of blood T cell repertoires in COVID-19 (dated by TCRdb to the early 2020s). Background for the entire study: The collaborator samples originated in the United States, Italy and Spain and spanned the acute and convalescent phases of COVID-19. The samples were drawn from the first 160 participants of the ongoing ImmuneRACE study and from 1,254 subjects provided by 6 global collaborators. A de-identified subject ID, COVID-19 status, age in years and sex were almost always included in the sample metadata. Subjects who had been exposed to COVID-19, were actively infected with it, or had recovered from it provided the deeply sampled blood TCRbeta repertoires that made up the dataset. The material from the prospective study consisted of cDNA or gDNA derived from T cells, B-cell-depleted T cells, or PBMCs. The repertoires were released in a freely available public database meant as a resource for research on the immune response to SARS-CoV-2. Where available, HLA class I and class II types were taken from metadata supplied by the sample provider and were not determined by assay-based typing.

Collaborating institutions collected whole blood in K2EDTA tubes following their own protocols. For TCRbeta analysis, collaborators shipped samples in one of three forms: frozen whole blood, isolated PBMCs, or DNA extracted from either of those sample types. The CDR3 holds 16 amino acids from the cysteine to the phenylalanine. The CDR3 DNA has 48 bases and is translated from base 1. The germline V and J ends show losses of 2 bases and 8 bases respectively, and no gene match explains 8 bases of the junction. CDR1 and CDR2 (LGHNA, YNFKEQ) derive from the germline V gene. The study at large found these results: Clinical and demographic metadata were provided uncurated, with the amount varying by source and participant.

TCRbeta CDR3 regions were amplified from genomic DNA using the immunoSEQ Assay, a bias-controlled multiplex PCR. The study's processing was this. Nucleated cell counts per sample were estimated from amplification of reference gene primers within the assay. To quantify the absolute abundance of each unique TCRbeta CDR3 rearrangement, sequence reads were collapsed and filtered. For each sample, productive Simpson clonality was calculated by taking the square root of Simpson's diversity index across productive rearrangements. In its TCRdb copy, this immuneACCESS table keeps in-frame sequences only and misses some clones. Where compared with another copy, unresolved V genes explain less than half of these, and the others have no known cause. That table gives V, J and clone size, and the DNA gave D and trimming. In this sample the table shows approximately 200,000 clones, 88% of which occur a single time. The ten largest make up approximately 2.6% of the sample.

With regard to this clone: Its antigen has not been determined. Base-call qualities are not available, and no considerably larger clone is one nucleotide away.

The sequence was obtained from a woman aged 55-69 years with acute or convalescent COVID-19. The chain is made from TRBV4-2 and TRBJ2-4, with TRBD2 matching 11 junction bases. Sequences were obtained from peripheral blood. The CDR3 has the sequence CASSQTGTSGKHIQYF. The DNA sequence is given as TGTGCCAGCAGCCAAACGGGGACTAGCGGAAAACACATTCAGTACTTC.